A single sample gave rise to the 21 T cell receptor beta chains below, sequenced in a study of response to subunit inactivated influenza vaccine. From the RT-PCR reads, TCRdb called clonotypes with MiXCR, one entry per CDR3 protein. Seen here are 400,000 to 650,000 distinct CDR3 sequences, approximately 7.3% observed once, and the top ten hold around 12%. This sample comprised PBMCs from blood, obtained roughly 24 months after vaccination. These receptors came from a man between 50 and 75 years old who received an inactivated influenza vaccine.

The chain couples TRBV5-1 to TRBJ2-5; D is uncertain. The CDR3 is 13 amino acids. V lost 0 bases and J 5 bases, leaving 8 bases between the germline ends. Germline V gene lookup returns CDR1 SGHRS and CDR2 YFSETQ. Here the CDR3 DNA reads TGCGCCAGCAGCTTGGGTTTTTCGGAGACCCAGTACTTC. As protein: CASSLGFSETQYF.

This clonotype was counted a few times. The chain is built from TRBV10-3 and TRBJ2-3, with D possibly being TRBD1 (6 bases). The germline V gene has CDR1 ENHRY and CDR2 SYGVKD. V shed 6 bases and J shed 1 base, with 17 bases lying between them. The CDR3 loop spans 16 amino acids. Here the CDR3 DNA reads TGTGCCATCAGAGACGGCAAACAGGGTGGCACAGATACGCAGTATTTT. Protein sequence: CAIRDGKQGGTDTQYF.

To note about this clonotype: One base away lies a much larger clone, so this may be a sequencing read error. The chain combines TRBV27 with TRBJ2-7; 7 nucleotides agree with TRBD2. CDR1 is MNHEY and CDR2 is SMNVEV in the germline V gene (reference sequence). Trimming took 5 bases from V and 4 from J; bases not matched to a gene: 11. This CDR3 has 15 residues. This CDR3 reads CASSRLAAGRYEQYF. CDR3 in DNA: TGTGCCAGCAGTCGTCTAGCGGCAGGAAGGTACGAGCAGTACTTC.

This clonotype has at least ten counts. The junction differs from germline at one of its ends, possibly a read error. The gene calls are TRBV5-1 and TRBJ2-2; 8 nucleotides line up with TRBD1. This CDR3 has 15 residues. CDR1 and CDR2 (germline): SGHRS, YFSETQ. The CDR3 sequence: CASSSTGGNTGELFF. DNA of the CDR3: TGTGCCAGCAGTAGTACAGGGGGGAACACCGGGGAGCTGTTTTTT. The full variable domain, completed using reference TRBV5-1 and TRBJ2-2, is KAGVTQTPRYLIKTRGQQVTLSCSPISGHRSVSWYQQTPGQGLQFLFEYFSETQRNKGNFPGRFSGRQFSNSRSEMNVSTLELGDSALYLCASSSTGGNTGELFFGEGSRLTVL.

The chain employs TRBV20-1 and TRBJ2-1, with D possibly matching TRBD2 (5 bases). The CDR3 has 14 residues. Germline V gene lookup returns CDR1 DFQATT and CDR2 SNEGSKA (reference sequence). V was trimmed by 1 base and J by 5 bases, leaving 12 bases between them. CDR3 DNA sequence: TGCAGTGCTAGAGCCCCCGGGGTCGACAATGAGCAGTTCTTC. This gives the protein CSARAPGVDNEQFF.

This clonotype occurred a few times. The chain is built from TRBV6-1 and TRBJ2-1, with TRBD2 matching 9 bases. The germline V gene encodes CDR1 MNHNS and CDR2 SASEGT. Trimming took 6 bases from V and 8 from J; bases not matched to a gene: 11. The CDR3 loop spans 15 amino acids. CDR3 coding DNA: TGTGCCAGCAGACCCGGCGGGACTAGCTCCCATGAGCAGTTCTTC. Translated, it gives CASRPGGTSSHEQFF.

The table lists this clonotype with a few counts. The rearrangement joins TRBV9 to TRBJ2-2; unclear D gene. Trimming removed 0 bases at V and 4 bases at J, with 10 bases between. Germline lookup yields CDR1 SGDLS and CDR2 YYNGEE. The CDR3 sequence is 15 residues long. CDR3 bases: TGTGCCAGCAGCGTAGATTCGGGTCCCACCGGGGAGCTGTTTTTT. Encoded protein: CASSVDSGPTGELFF.

A few counts support this clonotype. The CDR3 sequence is CASSPRQAEEQYF. The CDR3 DNA reads as TGCGCCAGCAGCCCAAGACAGGCCGAAGAGCAGTACTTC. V usage is TRBV5-1 and J usage is TRBJ2-7; the D gene is possibly TRBD1 (6 bases). This CDR3 has 13 residues. Germline V CDR1 and CDR2: SGHRS, YFSETQ. Trimming stripped 4 bases from V and 7 bases from J, with 15 bases between.

The chain employs TRBV28 and TRBJ2-2; 11 nucleotides line up with TRBD1. The germline CDR1 and CDR2 sequences are MDHEN and SYDVKM. The CDR3 is 17 amino acids. Trimming removed 3 bases from V and 5 bases from J; junction bases left unmatched: 8. As DNA, the CDR3 is TGTGCCAGCAGTTTTTGGGGACAGGGGGTTTCGACCGGGGAGCTGTTTTTT. Its translation: CASSFWGQGVSTGELFF.

This clonotype has a count of ten or more. The chain has TRBV5-1 and TRBJ2-3; TRBD1 matches at 9 bases. The CDR3 runs to 13 residues. The germline V gene encodes CDR1 SGHRS and CDR2 YFSETQ. V shed 6 bases and J 6 bases; nucleotides not matched to a gene: 5. The CDR3 region is CASTLQGADTQYF. The CDR3, as DNA: TGCGCCAGCACTCTACAGGGGGCGGATACGCAGTATTTT.

This clonotype has ten or more counts. The chain has TRBV20-1 and TRBJ1-5; D remains ambiguous. Germline lookup yields CDR1 DFQATT and CDR2 SNEGSKA (reference sequence). The CDR3 spans 14 residues. Deletions cut 3 bases from V and 2 bases from J, with 11 bases between. CDR3 sequence reads: CSASPGYGNQPQHF. The DNA of the CDR3 is TGCAGTGCTAGTCCGGGGTACGGCAATCAGCCCCAGCATTTT.

This clonotype has only a few counts. The chain combines TRBV7-8 with TRBJ2-2; 8 bases align to TRBD1. Germline CDR1 is SGHVS and CDR2 is FQNEAQ. CDR3 length: 18 residues. The J segment lost 3 bases and the V segment lost 5 bases, leaving 14 bases of the junction unmatched. CDR3 sequence reads: CASSIDFFLRGHTGELFF. The DNA for the CDR3 is TGTGCCAGCAGCATCGACTTTTTTCTCAGGGGGCACACCGGGGAGCTGTTTTTT.

This chain links TRBV6-2 or TRBV6-3 with TRBJ2-3, with unresolved D. The germline V gene encodes CDR1 MNHEY and CDR2 SVGEGT. The CDR3 totals 12 residues. With 3 bases removed from V and 4 bases from J, the gap between germline ends came to 5 bases. CDR3 sequence (DNA): TGTGCCAGCAGTTATACGGCAGATACGCAGTATTTT. It codes for CASSYTADTQYF.

This clonotype appeared a few times. The chain joins TRBV5-1 to TRBJ2-1; 8 nucleotides agree with TRBD2. V trimming: 4 bases; J trimming: 1 base; junction bases outside the gene matches: 7. The CDR3 is 16 amino acids. Germline V gene data show CDR1 as SGHRS and CDR2 as YFSETQ. DNA of the CDR3: TGCGCCAGCAGCGCAGAAAGCGGGAGTTCCTACAATGAGCAGTTCTTC. Its translation is CASSAESGSSYNEQFF.

The table lists this clonotype with many counts. This chain connects TRBV5-1 to TRBJ2-7; TRBD1 or TRBD2 may be the D gene (5 bases each). This CDR3 spans 18 amino acids. CDR1 SGHRS and CDR2 YFSETQ come from the germline V gene. V was cut by 3 bases and J by 0 bases, with 22 bases left in between. The CDR3 bases are TGCGCCAGCAGCTCTTCCCTTCAGACCGGGACCCTCTCCTACGAGCAGTACTTC. Translating gives CASSSSLQTGTLSYEQYF.

This clonotype was seen more than once but under ten times. The chain is built from TRBV7-2 and TRBJ1-6; D may be TRBD1 (5 bases). CDR1 and CDR2 (germline): SGHTA, FQGNSA. V was shortened by 1 base and J by 7 bases, with 11 bases between the two germline ends. The CDR3 covers 15 residues. The CDR3 reads CASSLEGSGNSPLHF. The CDR3 DNA follows: TGTGCCAGCAGCTTAGAGGGGAGTGGGAATTCACCCCTCCACTTT.

V gene TRBV19 combines with J gene TRBJ2-7; D may be TRBD1 (5 bases). V dropped 3 bases and J dropped 4 bases, with 16 bases sitting between them. Per germline, CDR1 LNHDA and CDR2 SQIVND (reference sequence). This CDR3 has 15 amino acids. The CDR3 coding sequence is TGTGCCAGTAGTATTCGGCAGGGCCCCTCTTACGAGCAGTACTTC. It translates to CASSIRQGPSYEQYF.

This rearrangement joins TRBV7-2 to TRBJ1-1; TRBD1 might be the D (5 bases). The CDR3 spans 15 residues. Germline V gene sequence: CDR1 SGHTA, CDR2 FQGNSA. The V end lost 4 bases, the J end lost 0 bases, and 12 bases lay between the germline ends. In DNA form, the CDR3 reads TGTGCCAGCAGCTCCGGGGCAGGACTGAACACTGAAGCTTTCTTT. Protein: CASSSGAGLNTEAFF.

This clonotype was counted ten times or more. The chain combines TRBV7-2 with TRBJ2-7, with TRBD2 matching over 11 bases. Germline lookup yields CDR1 SGHTA and CDR2 FQGNSA. The CDR3 sequence is 15 residues long. Trimming took 2 bases from V and 4 from J; bases not matched to a gene: 4. CDR3 sequence (DNA): TGTGCCAGCAGCTTATTAGCGGGAGGGCCTTACGAGCAGTACTTC. Encoded protein: CASSLLAGGPYEQYF.

This clonotype was counted only a few times. The chain uses TRBV28 and TRBJ2-4; D possibly matches TRBD1 or TRBD2 (5 bases each). From germline, CDR1 is MDHEN and CDR2 SYDVKM. This CDR3 has 14 residues. V was trimmed by 4 bases and J by 8 bases, leaving 15 bases between them. The CDR3 nucleotides read TGTGCCAGCAGTTCCGGGACCGTGGCTTACATTCAGTACTTC. This encodes CASSSGTVAYIQYF.

There are many counts of this clonotype. The V and J genes are TRBV5-1 and TRBJ2-1; 11 bases line up with TRBD2. Per germline, CDR1 SGHRS and CDR2 YFSETQ. V shed 3 bases and J 6 bases; nucleotides not matched to a gene: 11. CDR3 size: 17 residues. CDR3 protein: CASSSIIAGGPFNEQFF. DNA for the CDR3: TGCGCCAGCAGCTCTATAATAGCGGGAGGGCCCTTCAATGAGCAGTTCTTC.